Sequencing of this T cell receptor (beta chain) was carried out in a study of blood T cells in healthy people across ages. Trimming cost V 3 bases and J 8 bases, with 13 bases left between them. Germline V gives CDR1 MDHEN, CDR2 SYDVKM. The CDR3 runs 13 residues. With a J-beta primer mix and a sample-barcoded 5' primer, a second PCR ran about 7 to 12 cycles. Each sample provided no less than 2.5 million CDR3-containing paired-end reads. TCRdb re-derived calls from the 5' RACE reads in MiXCR, one entry per CDR3 protein. The sample holds 700,000 to 900,000 distinct CDR3 sequences, roughly 24% seen once. The same specimen was also included in a second study, on T cells of mothers and their children. That investigation notes: The cDNA synthesis received all extracted RNA, at around 1.6 ug per 15 ul. Mothers yielded over 8 million CDR3 reads, children 2.5 million to 3.5 million each. Relative to unrelated pairs, biologically related mother-child dyads exhibited marginally greater, non-significant overlap.

The V call is TRBV28, the J call TRBJ1-1; D gene ambiguous. Input material: blood. This clonotype was obtained from a boy aged 10-17 years in good health. CDR3 amino acids: CASSLGQQTEAFF. Here the CDR3 DNA reads TGTGCCAGCAGTTTGGGCCAGCAGACCGAAGCTTTCTTT.